The text below deals with one TCR beta chain. Germline values: CDR1 MNHEY, CDR2 SVGEGT. Trimming pared 5 bases from V and 7 bases from J, leaving 9 bases between. The CDR3 loop spans 12 amino acids. The table came from immunoSEQ multiplex PCR; TCRdb's copy has only in-frame clones and leaves some out. The sample carries 75,000 or so clones, roughly 90% recorded once. The record originates from a study of T cell responses to AZD1222 COVID-19 vaccine. Second-dose groups at about 4 or about 12 weeks were pooled. The material sequenced was peripheral blood, taken 28 days after the second AZD1222 dose. This chain connects TRBV6-2 or TRBV6-3 to TRBJ1-3; D is perhaps TRBD1 (6 bases). The receptor's source is an adult who received the AZD1222 COVID-19 vaccine. CDR3 loop: CASSTTGNTIYF. The CDR3 bases are TGTGCCAGCAGTACGACAGGCAACACCATATATTTT.